One T cell receptor beta chain is described in this entry. No antigen is known for it. This sample is drawn from a study of blood T cells in healthy people across ages. Broader study findings: Higher naive T cell percentage went strongly together with higher TCR beta diversity.

Using a J-beta primer mix together with a sample-barcoded 5' primer, a second PCR was run for about 6 to 12 cycles. Every molecule of cDNA carried a tag from a template-switch adaptor with 12 random nucleotides. TCRdb ran MiXCR on the 5' RACE reads and lists one entry per CDR3 protein. The data show approximately 1,000,000 distinct CDR3 sequences, 40% to 50% seen once. The CDR3 has 13 residues. The V gene's germline CDR1 is LGHDT and CDR2 YNNKEL (reference sequence). Trimming pared 2 bases from V and 7 bases from J, leaving 12 bases between. This receptor was taken from a woman aged 55-69 years in good health. The chain has TRBV3-1 and TRBJ2-7, with TRBD2 as a possible D gene (7 bases). The sequencing sample was made of blood. The CDR3 region has the DNA TGTGCCAGCAGCCAAAAGGGGGGGGGTGAGCAGTACTTC. It is translated as CASSQKGGGEQYF.